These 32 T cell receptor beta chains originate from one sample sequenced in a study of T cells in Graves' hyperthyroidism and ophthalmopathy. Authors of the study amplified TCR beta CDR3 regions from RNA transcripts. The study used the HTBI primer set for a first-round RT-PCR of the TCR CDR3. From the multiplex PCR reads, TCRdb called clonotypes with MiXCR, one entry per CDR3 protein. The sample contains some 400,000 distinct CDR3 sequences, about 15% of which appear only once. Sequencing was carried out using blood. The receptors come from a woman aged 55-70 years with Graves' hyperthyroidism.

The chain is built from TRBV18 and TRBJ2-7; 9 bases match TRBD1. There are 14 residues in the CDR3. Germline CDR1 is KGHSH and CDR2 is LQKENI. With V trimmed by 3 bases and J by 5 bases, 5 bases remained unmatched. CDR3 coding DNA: TGTGCCAGCTCACCCGGGACAGGGATAGACGAGCAGTACTTC. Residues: CASSPGTGIDEQYF. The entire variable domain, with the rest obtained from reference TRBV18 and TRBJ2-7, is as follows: NAGVMQNPRHLVRRRGQEARLRCSPMKGHSHVYWYRQLPEEGLKFMVYLQKENIIDESGMPKERFSAEFPKEGPSILRIQQVVRGDSAAYFCASSPGTGIDEQYFGPGTRLTVT.

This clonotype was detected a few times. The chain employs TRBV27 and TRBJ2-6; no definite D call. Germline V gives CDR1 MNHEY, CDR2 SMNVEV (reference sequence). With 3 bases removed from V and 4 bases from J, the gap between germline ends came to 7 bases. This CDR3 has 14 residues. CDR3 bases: TGTGCCAGCAGTTTCCGGATCGGGGCCAACGTCCTGACTTTC. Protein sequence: CASSFRIGANVLTF.

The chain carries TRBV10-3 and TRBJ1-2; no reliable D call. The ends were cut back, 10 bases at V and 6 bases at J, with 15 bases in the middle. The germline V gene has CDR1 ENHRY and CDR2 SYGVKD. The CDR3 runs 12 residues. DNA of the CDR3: TGTGCCACCCATACGGGTCGGGATGGCTACACCTTC. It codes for CATHTGRDGYTF.

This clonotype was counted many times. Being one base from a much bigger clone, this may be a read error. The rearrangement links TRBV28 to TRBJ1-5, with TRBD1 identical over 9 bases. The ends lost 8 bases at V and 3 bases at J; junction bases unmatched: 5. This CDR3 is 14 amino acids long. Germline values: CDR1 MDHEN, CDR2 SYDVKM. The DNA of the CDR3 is TGTGCCAGCGGGGGACAGGGCCCCAATCAGCCCCAGCATTTT. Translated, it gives CASGGQGPNQPQHF.

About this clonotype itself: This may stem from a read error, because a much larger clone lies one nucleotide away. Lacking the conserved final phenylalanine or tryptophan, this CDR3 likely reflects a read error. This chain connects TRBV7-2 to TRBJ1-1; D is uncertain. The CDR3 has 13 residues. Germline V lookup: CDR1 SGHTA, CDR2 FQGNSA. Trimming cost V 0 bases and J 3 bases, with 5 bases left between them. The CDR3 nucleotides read TGTGCCAGCAGCTTAGCTCTGTACACTGAAGCTTTCTCT. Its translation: CASSLALYTEAFS.

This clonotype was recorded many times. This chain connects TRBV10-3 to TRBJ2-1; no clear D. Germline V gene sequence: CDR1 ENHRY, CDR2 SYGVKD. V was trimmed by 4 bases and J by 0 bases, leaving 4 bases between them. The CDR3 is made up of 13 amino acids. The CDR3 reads CAISVSSYNEQFF. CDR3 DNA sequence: TGTGCCATCAGTGTGAGCTCCTACAATGAGCAGTTCTTC.

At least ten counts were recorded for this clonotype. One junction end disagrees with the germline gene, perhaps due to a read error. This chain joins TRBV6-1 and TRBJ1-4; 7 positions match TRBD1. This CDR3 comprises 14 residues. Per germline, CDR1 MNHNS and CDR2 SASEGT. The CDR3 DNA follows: TGTGCCAGCAGCGAAGGGGGCAGGGGGGAAAAACTGTTTTTT. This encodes CASSEGGRGEKLFF.

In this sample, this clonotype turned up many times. The DNA of the CDR3 is TGCGCCAGCAGCTTGGGACTAGCGGGAGTCGATGAGCAGTACTTC. Translation gives CASSLGLAGVDEQYF. This chain joins TRBV5-1 and TRBJ2-7; TRBD2 matches 12 bases. V was pared by 0 bases and J by 7 bases, with 5 bases of the junction left unmatched. The CDR3 runs 15 residues. Per germline, CDR1 SGHRS and CDR2 YFSETQ.

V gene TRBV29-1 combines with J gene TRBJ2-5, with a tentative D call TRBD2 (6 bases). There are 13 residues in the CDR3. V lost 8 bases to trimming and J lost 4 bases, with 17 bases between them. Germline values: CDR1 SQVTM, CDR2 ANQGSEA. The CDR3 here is CSMELGEVETQYF. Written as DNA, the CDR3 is TGCAGCATGGAGTTGGGGGAGGTAGAGACCCAGTACTTC.

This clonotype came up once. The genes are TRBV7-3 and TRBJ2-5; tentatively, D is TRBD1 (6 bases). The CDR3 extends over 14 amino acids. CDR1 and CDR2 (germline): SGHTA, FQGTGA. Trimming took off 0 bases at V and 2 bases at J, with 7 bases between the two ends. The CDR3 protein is CASSLTGTQETQYF. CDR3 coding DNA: TGTGCCAGCAGCTTAACGGGGACACAAGAGACCCAGTACTTC.

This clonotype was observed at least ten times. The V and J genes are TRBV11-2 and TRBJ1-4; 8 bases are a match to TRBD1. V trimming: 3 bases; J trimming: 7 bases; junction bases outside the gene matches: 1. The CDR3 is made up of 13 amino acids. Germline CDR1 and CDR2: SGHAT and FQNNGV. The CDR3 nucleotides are TGTGCCAGCAGCTTCGGACAGGGTGAAAAACTGTTTTTT. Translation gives CASSFGQGEKLFF. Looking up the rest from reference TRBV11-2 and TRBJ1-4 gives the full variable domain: EAGVAQSPRYKIIEKRQSVAFWCNPISGHATLYWYQQILGQGPKLLIQFQNNGVVDDSQLPKDRFSAERLKGVDSTLKIQPAKLEDSAVYLCASSFGQGEKLFFGSGTQLSVL.

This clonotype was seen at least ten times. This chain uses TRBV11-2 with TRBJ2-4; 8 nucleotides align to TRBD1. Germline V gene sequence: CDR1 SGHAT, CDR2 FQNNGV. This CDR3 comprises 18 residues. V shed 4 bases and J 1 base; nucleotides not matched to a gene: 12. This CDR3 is CASSSLSGQGAAKNIQYF. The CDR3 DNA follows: TGTGCCAGCAGCTCCTTGTCTGGGCAGGGGGCGGCCAAAAACATTCAGTACTTC.

The CDR3 bases are TGCAGCGCTGGGACAGGGGGACAGCCCCAGCATTTT. Amino acid sequence: CSAGTGGQPQHF. The chain couples TRBV29-1 to TRBJ1-5, with 11 nucleotides matching TRBD1. CDR1 and CDR2 from the germline V gene are SQVTM and ANQGSEA. This CDR3 region has 12 residues. Trimming removed 7 bases from V and 7 bases from J; junction bases left unmatched: 3. Looking up the rest from reference TRBV29-1 and TRBJ1-5 gives the full variable domain: SAVISQKPSRDICQRGTSLTIQCQVDSQVTMMFWYRQQPGQSLTLIATANQGSEATYESGFVIDKFPISRPNLTFSTLTVSNMSPEDSSIYLCSAGTGGQPQHFGDGTRLSIL.

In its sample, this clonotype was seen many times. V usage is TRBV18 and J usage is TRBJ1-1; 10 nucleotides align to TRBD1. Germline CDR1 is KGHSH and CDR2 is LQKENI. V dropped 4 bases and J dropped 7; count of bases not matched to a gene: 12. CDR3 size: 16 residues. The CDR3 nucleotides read TGTGCCAGCTCACTGGATCCGGGACAGGGGCGCCTTGAAGCTTTCTTT. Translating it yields CASSLDPGQGRLEAFF. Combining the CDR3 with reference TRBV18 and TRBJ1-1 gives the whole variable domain NAGVMQNPRHLVRRRGQEARLRCSPMKGHSHVYWYRQLPEEGLKFMVYLQKENIIDESGMPKERFSAEFPKEGPSILRIQQVVRGDSAAYFCASSLDPGQGRLEAFFGQGTRLTVV.

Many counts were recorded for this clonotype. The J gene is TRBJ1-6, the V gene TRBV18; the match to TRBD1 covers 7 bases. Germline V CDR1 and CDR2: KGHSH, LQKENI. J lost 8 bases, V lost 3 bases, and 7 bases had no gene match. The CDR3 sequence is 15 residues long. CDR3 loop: CASSPTTGRDSPLHF. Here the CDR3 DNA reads TGTGCCAGCTCACCTACGACAGGGAGGGATTCACCCCTCCACTTT.

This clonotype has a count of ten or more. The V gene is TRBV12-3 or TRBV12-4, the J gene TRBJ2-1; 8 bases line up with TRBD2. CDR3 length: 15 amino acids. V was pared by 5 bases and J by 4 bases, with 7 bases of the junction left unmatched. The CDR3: CASSILAEKYNEQFF. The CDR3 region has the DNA TGTGCCAGCAGTATACTAGCGGAAAAGTACAATGAGCAGTTCTTC.

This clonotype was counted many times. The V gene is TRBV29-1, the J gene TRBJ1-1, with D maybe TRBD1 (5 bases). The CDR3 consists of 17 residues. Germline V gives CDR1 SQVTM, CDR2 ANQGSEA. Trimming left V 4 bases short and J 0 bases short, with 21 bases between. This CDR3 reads CSVVPSTGSIMNTEAFF. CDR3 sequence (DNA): TGCAGCGTTGTACCTTCAACAGGTTCCATCATGAACACTGAAGCTTTCTTT.

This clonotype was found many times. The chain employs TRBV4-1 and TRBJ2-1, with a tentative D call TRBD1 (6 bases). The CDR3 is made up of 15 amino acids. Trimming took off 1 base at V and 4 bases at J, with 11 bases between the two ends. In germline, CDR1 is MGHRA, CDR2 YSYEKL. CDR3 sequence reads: CASSQVGQKYNEQFF. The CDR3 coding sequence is TGCGCCAGCAGCCAAGTAGGACAGAAGTACAATGAGCAGTTCTTC.

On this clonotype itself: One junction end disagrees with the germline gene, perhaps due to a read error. CDR3 sequence: CASSFPHLAGGPFF. The CDR3 coding sequence is TGTGCCAGCAGTTTTCCCCATCTAGCGGGAGGCCCGTTCTTC. This rearrangement joins TRBV10-3 to TRBJ2-1, with 11 bases lining up with TRBD2. This CDR3 region has 14 residues. CDR1 ENHRY and CDR2 SYGVKD come from the germline V gene.

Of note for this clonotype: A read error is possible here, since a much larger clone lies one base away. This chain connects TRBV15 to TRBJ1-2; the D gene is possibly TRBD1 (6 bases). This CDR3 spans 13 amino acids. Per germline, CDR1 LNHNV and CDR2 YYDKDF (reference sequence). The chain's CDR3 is CAASRVGGRGYTF. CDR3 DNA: TGTGCCGCCAGCAGAGTGGGGGGCCGGGGCTACACCTTC.

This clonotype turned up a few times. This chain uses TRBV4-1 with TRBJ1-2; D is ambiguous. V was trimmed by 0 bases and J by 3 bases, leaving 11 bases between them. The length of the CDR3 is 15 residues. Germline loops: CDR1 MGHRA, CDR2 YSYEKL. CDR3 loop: CASSQDEDGHYGYTF. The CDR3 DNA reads TGCGCCAGCAGCCAAGATGAGGACGGACACTATGGCTACACCTTC.

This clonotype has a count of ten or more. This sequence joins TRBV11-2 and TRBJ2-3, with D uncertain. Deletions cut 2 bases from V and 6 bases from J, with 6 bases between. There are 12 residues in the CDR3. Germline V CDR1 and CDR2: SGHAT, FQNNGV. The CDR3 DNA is TGTGCCAGCAGCTTATATATGGATACGCAGTATTTT. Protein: CASSLYMDTQYF.

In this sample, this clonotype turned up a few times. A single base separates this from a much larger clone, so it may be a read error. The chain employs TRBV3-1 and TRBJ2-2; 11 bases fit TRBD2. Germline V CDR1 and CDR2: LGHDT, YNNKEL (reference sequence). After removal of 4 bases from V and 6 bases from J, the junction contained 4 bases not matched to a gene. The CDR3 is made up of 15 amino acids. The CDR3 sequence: CASSLAGGDAGELFF. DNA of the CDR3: TGTGCCAGCAGCCTAGCGGGAGGGGACGCCGGGGAGCTGTTTTTT.

The CDR3 DNA reads TGCGCCAGCAGCCAAGGGCCAGCAACCTACGAGCAGTACTTC. Protein product: CASSQGPATYEQYF. The V and J genes are TRBV4-1 and TRBJ2-7; D unclear. Germline V gene lookup returns CDR1 MGHRA and CDR2 YSYEKL. The CDR3 spans 14 residues. The V gene lost 1 base and the J gene lost 2 bases, with 9 bases spanning the gap.

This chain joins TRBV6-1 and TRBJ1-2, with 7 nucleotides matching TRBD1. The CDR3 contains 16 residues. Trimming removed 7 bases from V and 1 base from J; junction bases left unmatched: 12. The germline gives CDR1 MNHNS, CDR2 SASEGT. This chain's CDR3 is CASNRGQETFNYGYTF. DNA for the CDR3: TGTGCCAGCAACCGAGGACAGGAGACTTTTAACTATGGCTACACCTTC.

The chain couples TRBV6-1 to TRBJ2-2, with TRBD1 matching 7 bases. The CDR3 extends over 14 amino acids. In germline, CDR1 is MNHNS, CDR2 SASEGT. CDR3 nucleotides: TGTGCTACCTTCCCCAGGGGGAGCACCGGGGAGCTGTTTTTT. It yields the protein CATFPRGSTGELFF.

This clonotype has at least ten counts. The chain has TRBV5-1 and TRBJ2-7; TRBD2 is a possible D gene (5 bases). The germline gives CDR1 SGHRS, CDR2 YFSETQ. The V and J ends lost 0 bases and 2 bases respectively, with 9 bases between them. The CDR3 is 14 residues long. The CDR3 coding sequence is TGCGCCAGCAGCTTGGGTGACTACGCCTACGAGCAGTACTTC. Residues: CASSLGDYAYEQYF.

As DNA, the CDR3 is TGCGCCAGCAGTGAGCAGGGGACGGGAAACACCATATATTTT. Its protein product is CASSEQGTGNTIYF. V gene TRBV10-2 combines with J gene TRBJ1-3; D may be TRBD1 (6 bases). This CDR3 comprises 14 residues. Germline V lookup: CDR1 WSHSY, CDR2 SAAADI. Trimming removed 2 bases from V and 4 bases from J, with 9 bases in between.

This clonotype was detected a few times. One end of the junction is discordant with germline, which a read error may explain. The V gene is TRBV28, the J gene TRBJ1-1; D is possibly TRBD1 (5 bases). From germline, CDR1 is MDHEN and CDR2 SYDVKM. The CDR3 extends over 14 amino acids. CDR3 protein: CAGSSGDRNTEAFF. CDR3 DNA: TGTGCCGGCAGTAGTGGAGACAGGAACACTGAAGCTTTCTTT.

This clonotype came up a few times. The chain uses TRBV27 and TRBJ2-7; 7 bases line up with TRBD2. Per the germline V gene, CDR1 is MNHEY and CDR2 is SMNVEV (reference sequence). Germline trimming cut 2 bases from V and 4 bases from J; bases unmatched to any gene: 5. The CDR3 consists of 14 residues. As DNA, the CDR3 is TGTGCCAGCAGTTTACTGACTAGCTCTTACGAGCAGTACTTC. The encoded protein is CASSLLTSSYEQYF.

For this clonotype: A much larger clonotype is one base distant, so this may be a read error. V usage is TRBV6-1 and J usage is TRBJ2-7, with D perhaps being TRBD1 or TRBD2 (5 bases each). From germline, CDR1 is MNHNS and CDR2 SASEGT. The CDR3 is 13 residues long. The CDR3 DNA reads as TGTGCCAGCGGCCGGGACCGTTCCTACGAGCGGTACTTC. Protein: CASGRDRSYERYF.

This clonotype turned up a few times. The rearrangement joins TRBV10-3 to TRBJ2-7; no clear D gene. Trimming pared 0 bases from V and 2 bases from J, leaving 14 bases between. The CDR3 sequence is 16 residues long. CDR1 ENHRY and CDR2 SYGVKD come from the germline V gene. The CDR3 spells CAISESRGSSTYEQYF. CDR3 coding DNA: TGTGCCATCAGTGAGTCTCGCGGCAGCAGCACCTACGAGCAGTACTTC.